These 30 T cell receptor beta chains originate from one sample sequenced in a study of cytomegalovirus exposure and HLA in healthy donors. Primers for the PCR totalled 60 Vbeta and 13 Jbeta. Generated by immunoSEQ multiplex PCR, the TCRdb table keeps only in-frame clones and is missing some. The repertoire holds just under 80,000 clones, with roughly 80% as singletons. The sample taken for sequencing was PBMCs. The receptors stem from a man in his forties in good health and CMV-seronegative.

The chain employs TRBV30 and TRBJ2-1, with a possible D match to TRBD2 (8 bases). Trimming took off 0 bases at V and 2 bases at J, with 14 bases between the two ends. The CDR3 sequence is 16 residues long. Germline V CDR1 and CDR2: GTSNPN, SVGIG (reference sequence). The CDR3 DNA is TGTGCCTGGAGTGTGAGGGGGCGGGAGGCCTACAATGAGCAGTTCTTC. Amino acids: CAWSVRGREAYNEQFF.

CDR3 sequence reads: CASSSGQALREKLFF. CDR3 nucleotides: TGTGCCAGCAGTTCAGGACAGGCACTGAGGGAAAAACTGTTTTTT. The chain has TRBV6-5 and TRBJ1-4, with 7 nucleotides matching TRBD1. From germline, CDR1 is MNHEY and CDR2 SVGAGI. The CDR3 spans 15 residues. Trimming took 4 bases from V and 8 from J; bases not matched to a gene: 10.

This chain uses TRBV10-3 with TRBJ1-5; TRBD1 might be the D (5 bases). With 0 bases removed from V and 6 bases from J, the gap between germline ends came to 15 bases. CDR1 and CDR2 (germline): ENHRY, SYGVKD. The CDR3 has 16 residues. CDR3 region: CAISESRPGWGQPQHF. The CDR3 region has the DNA TGTGCCATCAGTGAGTCGAGGCCAGGGTGGGGTCAGCCCCAGCATTTT.

This clone showed up just a few times. The chain joins TRBV5-1 to TRBJ2-3; D possibly corresponds to TRBD2 (7 bases). The germline CDR1 and CDR2 sequences are SGHRS and YFSETQ. This CDR3 has 16 residues. Trimming shortened V by 2 bases and J by 2 bases, and 15 bases separated the two germline ends. CDR3 sequence reads: CASSLGGATSTDTQYF. The CDR3 DNA reads as TGCGCCAGCAGCTTAGGGGGGGCCACCTCCACAGATACGCAGTATTTT.

V usage is TRBV2 and J usage is TRBJ1-2; 7 bases map to TRBD1. The length of the CDR3 is 14 residues. With V trimmed by 6 bases and J by 2 bases, 6 bases remained unmatched. Germline CDR1 reads SNHLY; CDR2 reads FYNNEI. This CDR3 is CASSYSTGNYGYTF. DNA for the CDR3: TGTGCCAGCAGCTATTCGACAGGGAACTATGGCTACACCTTC.

Remarks on this clone: A read error may produce the germline difference seen at one junction end. V gene TRBV7-7 combines with J gene TRBJ2-3, with 10 bases that match TRBD2. Germline V gives CDR1 SSHAT, CDR2 FNYEAQ (reference sequence). The CDR3 spans 12 residues. CDR3 sequence: CASSLAGGTQYF. The CDR3 region has the DNA TGTGCTAGCAGCTTAGCGGGGGGTACGCAGTATTTT.

This chain links TRBV27 with TRBJ2-1; TRBD2 agrees at 15 bases. V shed 5 bases, J shed 6 bases, and the junction held 17 bases outside the gene matches. Germline CDR1 is MNHEY and CDR2 is SMNVEV (reference sequence). The CDR3 consists of 20 residues. CDR3 protein: CASSPGLAGGPRFSINEQFF. The CDR3 coding sequence is TGTGCCAGCAGTCCAGGACTAGCGGGAGGGCCTAGGTTTAGTATCAATGAGCAGTTCTTC.

This sequence joins TRBV18 and TRBJ2-7, with 10 nucleotides matching TRBD1. The CDR3 totals 15 residues. Germline CDR1 is KGHSH and CDR2 is LQKENI. J lost 2 bases, V lost 3 bases, and 4 bases had no gene match. CDR3 coding DNA: TGTGCCAGCTCACCGCGACAGGGGGCGGCCTACGAGCAGTACTTC. Translating it yields CASSPRQGAAYEQYF.

The gene calls are TRBV29-1 and TRBJ2-7, with 10 bases that match TRBD2. The germline V gene has CDR1 SQVTM and CDR2 ANQGSEA. CDR3 length equals 15 residues. With 1 base clipped from V and 1 base from J, the junction kept 4 bases outside the gene matches. CDR3 sequence (DNA): TGCAGCGTTGAAGGGCTAGCGGGAGAATCCTACGAGCAGTACTTC. Residues: CSVEGLAGESYEQYF.

This clone was recorded a few times. The chain couples TRBV9 to TRBJ1-2; no definite D call. Trimming left V 3 bases short and J 7 bases short, with 10 bases between. The CDR3 is made up of 12 amino acids. Germline V gives CDR1 SGDLS, CDR2 YYNGEE. CDR3 sequence reads: CASSDDMSGYTF. CDR3 bases: TGTGCCAGCAGCGACGACATGAGTGGCTACACCTTC. Complete variable domain (other parts from reference TRBV9 and TRBJ1-2): DSGVTQTPKHLITATGQRVTLRCSPRSGDLSVYWYQQSLDQGLQFLIQYYNGEERAKGNILERFSAQQFPDLHSELNLSSLELGDSALYFCASSDDMSGYTFGSGTRLTVV.

The rearrangement links TRBV5-1 to TRBJ2-6; D not certain. The germline V gene encodes CDR1 SGHRS and CDR2 YFSETQ. Trimming took 6 bases from V and 1 from J, leaving 11 bases between them. The CDR3 loop spans 15 amino acids. The CDR3 coding sequence is TGCGCCAGCATGACCGACTCGTCTGGGGCCAACGTCCTGACTTTC. Translated, it gives CASMTDSSGANVLTF.

This clone was seen a few times. The same CDR3 also results from other DNA sequences found in this sample. The chain has TRBV15 and TRBJ2-7; TRBD1 is a possible D gene (5 bases). The CDR3 is 14 residues long. Trimming shortened V by 1 base and J by 2 bases, and 9 bases separated the two germline ends. CDR1 and CDR2 from the germline V gene are LNHNV and YYDKDF (reference sequence). As DNA, the CDR3 is TGTGCCACCAGCAGAGTGGACACAGCCTACGAGCAGTACTTC. This sequence encodes CATSRVDTAYEQYF.

This clone was counted a single time. The CDR3 nucleotides are TGTGCCAGCAGTGGGACTTTCTACGAGCAGTACTTC. Its protein product is CASSGTFYEQYF. The V and J genes are TRBV28 and TRBJ2-7, with D perhaps TRBD2 (6 bases). CDR3 length: 12 amino acids. From germline, CDR1 is MDHEN and CDR2 SYDVKM. Trimming cost V 5 bases and J 3 bases, with 8 bases left between them.

The V gene is TRBV13, the J gene TRBJ2-3, with 14 nucleotides matching TRBD2. The CDR3 length is 17 residues. Germline CDR1 is PRHDT and CDR2 is FYEKMQ (reference sequence). The V segment lost 6 bases and the J segment 2 bases; nucleotides outside the gene matches: 7. The CDR3 loop is CASRRGLAGDPTDTQYF. As DNA, the CDR3 is TGTGCCAGCAGGAGGGGACTAGCGGGGGACCCCACAGATACGCAGTATTTT.

This clone came up a few times. The V gene is TRBV6-6, the J gene TRBJ1-1, with 7 bases matching TRBD1. The CDR3 consists of 14 residues. Germline CDR1 and CDR2: MNHNY and SVGAGI (reference sequence). V trimming: 5 bases; J trimming: 2 bases; junction bases outside the gene matches: 5. Here the CDR3 reads CASSLTGDNTEAFF. CDR3 DNA: TGTGCCAGCAGTCTTACAGGGGATAACACTGAAGCTTTCTTT.

The gene calls are TRBV28 and TRBJ2-1; D call uncertain. The germline gives CDR1 MDHEN, CDR2 SYDVKM. V was cut by 6 bases and J by 8 bases, with 8 bases left in between. This CDR3 contains 11 residues. The CDR3 protein is CASRTADEQFF. The CDR3 nucleotides are TGTGCCAGCAGGACGGCGGATGAGCAGTTCTTC. The full variable domain, its missing parts supplied by reference TRBV28 and TRBJ2-1, is DVKVTQSSRYLVKRTGEKVFLECVQDMDHENMFWYRQDPGLGLRLIYFSYDVKMKEKGDIPEGYSVSREKKERFSLILESASTNQTSMYLCASRTADEQFFGPGTRLTVL.

The rearrangement uses TRBV5-4 and TRBJ2-3; 9 bases fit TRBD1. CDR3 length: 14 amino acids. Per germline, CDR1 SGHNT and CDR2 YYREEE (reference sequence). The trim removed 4 bases at V and 4 bases at J, leaving 4 bases unmatched. CDR3 nucleotide sequence: TGTGCCAGCAGCACCGGACAGGGGTCAGATACGCAGTATTTT. Encoded protein: CASSTGQGSDTQYF.

The chain couples TRBV30 to TRBJ1-2, with 8 bases matching TRBD1. V lost 2 bases and J lost 7; bases outside the gene matches: 9. Germline-derived CDR1 and CDR2 are GTSNPN and SVGIG (reference sequence). This CDR3 contains 14 residues. CDR3: CAWSHRQGRIGYTF. The CDR3 DNA reads TGTGCCTGGAGTCATCGACAGGGGCGGATTGGCTACACCTTC.

This sequence joins TRBV30 and TRBJ2-7; 7 bases align to TRBD2. J lost 4 bases, V lost 5 bases, and 5 bases had no gene match. This CDR3 spans 12 amino acids. Germline values: CDR1 GTSNPN, CDR2 SVGIG (reference sequence). CDR3 DNA: TGTGCCTGGGCGGAGGGAGGGTACGAGCAGTACTTC. It yields the protein CAWAEGGYEQYF.

This chain's CDR3 is CASSPIGDYYGYTF. The CDR3 bases are TGTGCCAGCAGCCCTATTGGAGACTACTATGGCTACACCTTC. The chain couples TRBV25-1 to TRBJ1-2; D is ambiguous. V lost 6 bases and J lost 3, with 14 bases in between. The CDR3 runs to 14 residues. CDR1 is MGHDK and CDR2 is SYGVNS in the germline V gene.

V is TRBV28 and J is TRBJ2-2, with no clear D. Trimming stripped 3 bases from V and 3 bases from J, with 8 bases between. The CDR3 contains 14 residues. Per the germline V gene, CDR1 is MDHEN and CDR2 is SYDVKM. Here the CDR3 reads CASSFQRDTGELFF. CDR3 DNA: TGTGCCAGCAGTTTCCAGCGCGACACCGGGGAGCTGTTTTTT.

V and J are TRBV7-2 and TRBJ2-4, with TRBD2 identical over 10 bases. Trimming at V came to 5 bases and at J to 6 bases, leaving 7 bases not matched to a gene. In germline, CDR1 is SGHTA, CDR2 FQGNSA. This CDR3 contains 15 residues. The CDR3 region has the DNA TGTGCCAGCAGCCCAGACATAGCGGGAGGAAACATTCAGTACTTC. Residues: CASSPDIAGGNIQYF.

This chain connects TRBV19 to TRBJ1-2; possible D gene TRBD1, 6 bases. Germline V gene lookup returns CDR1 LNHDA and CDR2 SQIVND (reference sequence). The CDR3 is 12 amino acids. The V end was cut by 8 bases, the J end by 6 bases, with 13 bases between. The CDR3 here is CASLPRTDGYTF. CDR3 DNA: TGTGCCAGTCTTCCGAGGACAGATGGCTACACCTTC. Based on the CDR3 plus reference TRBV19 and TRBJ1-2, the full variable domain is DGGITQSPKYLFRKEGQNVTLSCEQNLNHDAMYWYRQDPGQGLRLIYYSQIVNDFQKGDIAEGYSVSREKKESFPLTVTSAQKNPTAFYLCASLPRTDGYTFGSGTRLTVV.

The V gene is TRBV29-1, the J gene TRBJ2-4, with D possibly being TRBD1 (7 bases). The CDR3 sequence is 13 residues long. Germline CDR1 SQVTM, CDR2 ANQGSEA. Trimming took off 5 bases at V and 3 bases at J, with 11 bases between the two ends. The CDR3 DNA follows: TGCAGCGTTCAGGGGGGTGACAAAAACATTCAGTACTTC. Its translation: CSVQGGDKNIQYF.

The rearrangement links TRBV7-9 to TRBJ1-1; 7 nucleotides match TRBD1. CDR3 size: 15 residues. V lost 4 bases to trimming and J lost 1 base; unmatched junction nucleotides: 6. Germline CDR1 reads SEHNR; CDR2 reads FQNEAQ (reference sequence). The DNA for the CDR3 is TGTGCCAGCAGCTCCCAGGGGGGCTGGAACACTGAAGCTTTCTTT. As protein: CASSSQGGWNTEAFF.

The gene calls are TRBV18 and TRBJ2-1; 10 bases are shared with TRBD2. Looked up from germline, CDR1 is KGHSH and CDR2 is LQKENI. Trimming removed 1 base from V and 7 bases from J; junction bases left unmatched: 7. The CDR3 is made up of 16 amino acids. The CDR3 nucleotides read TGTGCCAGCTCACCACTAGCGGGAGGCCACGGGAATGAGCAGTTCTTC. It translates to CASSPLAGGHGNEQFF.

Regarding this clone: At one boundary the junction diverges from the germline segment, which might be a read error. The chain combines TRBV7-7 with TRBJ2-5; a possible D gene is TRBD2 (5 bases). In germline, CDR1 is SSHAT, CDR2 FNYEAQ (reference sequence). The CDR3 is 11 amino acids. This CDR3 reads CASSSAGTQYF. The CDR3, as DNA: TGTGCTAGCAGCTCCGCGGGGACCCAGTACTTC.

This clone was detected a few times. The J gene is TRBJ2-5, the V gene TRBV5-4; no clear D. The germline V gene encodes CDR1 SGHNT and CDR2 YYREEE (reference sequence). The CDR3 extends over 14 amino acids. V dropped 0 bases and J dropped 3 bases, with 9 bases sitting between them. This CDR3 is CASSLGFREETQYF. DNA of the CDR3: TGTGCCAGCAGCTTGGGGTTTAGAGAAGAGACCCAGTACTTC.

V usage is TRBV5-1 and J usage is TRBJ1-1; 7 nucleotides agree with TRBD1. The CDR3 is 16 residues long. Germline CDR1 and CDR2: SGHRS and YFSETQ. V trimming: 1 base; J trimming: 2 bases; junction bases outside the gene matches: 8. CDR3 loop: CASSLRQGGENTEAFF. CDR3 DNA sequence: TGCGCCAGCAGCTTGAGACAGGGTGGGGAAAACACTGAAGCTTTCTTT.

This clone came up once. The chain combines TRBV10-3 with TRBJ1-2, with 7 positions matching TRBD1. This CDR3 has 12 amino acids. The germline V gene has CDR1 ENHRY and CDR2 SYGVKD. V lost 6 bases and J lost 14; bases outside the gene matches: 12. The CDR3: CAIRGDRESSTF. CDR3 DNA sequence: TGTGCCATCAGGGGCGACAGGGAGAGTAGTACCTTC.